The rows below give T cell receptor beta chains drawn from one sample of a study of blood T cell repertoires in COVID-19. Repertoires were generated with immunoSEQ multiplex PCR, while TCRdb's copy carries only in-frame clones and drops some. The sample lists just over 90,000 clones; approximately 80% were seen once. Sequencing was carried out using peripheral blood. The source is a human donor in a cohort sampled during active COVID-19. The CDR3 runs from the conserved cysteine through the conserved F or W. A D gene is named only where the DNA matches it firmly. Size is omitted from some rows. Given values are once, few, many or a class for expanded clones.

V gene,J gene,D gene,clone size,CDR3 protein,CDR3 DNA
TRBV6-1,TRBJ1-4,TRBD1,NA,CASSEGQGREKLFF,TGTGCCAGCAGTGAAGGACAGGGTCGTGAAAAACTGTTTTTT
TRBV11-2,TRBJ2-1,TRBD2,few,CASSLDLPLAGGGNEQFF,TGTGCCAGCAGCTTAGATCTTCCCCTAGCGGGAGGGGGAAATGAGCAGTTCTTC
TRBV13,TRBJ2-3,TRBD2,NA,CASSSRRGAQPGTDTQYF,TGTGCCAGCAGCTCTAGGCGGGGGGCCCAGCCGGGCACAGATACGCAGTATTTT
TRBV28,TRBJ1-4,NA,NA,CASEQREKLFF,TGTGCCAGCGAACAGCGGGAAAAACTGTTTTTT
TRBV28,TRBJ2-7,NA,NA,CASRTPAGTSYEQYF,TGTGCCAGCAGGACGCCCGCCGGGACTTCCTACGAGCAGTACTTC
TRBV10-3,TRBJ2-1,TRBD1,NA,CATRGRLETSSYNEQFF,TGTGCCACCAGGGGGCGGCTTGAGACCAGCTCCTACAATGAGCAGTTCTTC
TRBV24-1,TRBJ2-1,NA,NA,CATSESGGNNEQFF,TGTGCCACCAGTGAATCTGGCGGGAACAATGAGCAGTTCTTC
TRBV28,TRBJ1-4,NA,few,CASSFSNEKLFF,TGTGCCAGCAGTTTTTCAAATGAAAAACTGTTTTTT
TRBV5-6,TRBJ1-5,NA,NA,CASSLDPSGGQPQHF,TGTGCCAGCAGCTTGGACCCATCTGGAGGTCAGCCCCAGCATTTT
TRBV5-1,TRBJ1-1,NA,NA,CASSLRQGGTEAFF,TGCGCCAGCAGCTTGCGGCAGGGAGGGACTGAAGCTTTCTTT
TRBV7-2,TRBJ2-4,NA,NA,CASSLTGLNIQYF,TGTGCCAGCAGCTTAACAGGATTAAACATTCAGTACTTC
TRBV5-1,TRBJ2-2,TRBD2,NA,CASGVGLAGAGELFF,TGCGCCAGCGGGGTAGGACTAGCGGGAGCCGGGGAGCTGTTTTTT
TRBV3-1/TRBV3-2,TRBJ1-5,NA,NA,CASSDFWHHQPQHF,TGTGCCAGCAGCGACTTTTGGCATCATCAGCCCCAGCATTTT
TRBV5-1,TRBJ1-2,NA,NA,CASRAESGGYTF,TGCGCCAGCAGGGCCGAAAGTGGCGGCTACACCTTC
TRBV13,TRBJ2-3,NA,few,CASSLRSSTDTQYF,TGTGCCAGCAGCTTACGGTCCTCCACAGATACGCAGTATTTT
TRBV4-1,TRBJ2-3,TRBD2,NA,CASSQGPTSGYTDTQYF,TGCGCCAGCAGCCAAGGACCCACTAGCGGTTACACAGATACGCAGTATTTT
TRBV28,TRBJ1-2,NA,NA,CASINTGTDGYTF,TGTGCCAGCATAAACACAGGGACGGATGGCTACACCTTC
TRBV3-1/TRBV3-2,TRBJ2-1,NA,few,CASSQELAGEQFF,TGTGCCAGCAGCCAAGAACTAGCAGGTGAGCAGTTCTTC
TRBV10-1,TRBJ2-3,TRBD1,NA,CASSRQGGRDTQYF,TGCGCCAGCAGCCGACAGGGTGGGAGAGATACGCAGTATTTT
TRBV9,TRBJ2-1,TRBD1,NA,CASSVTGQGAYNEQFF,TGTGCCAGCAGCGTAACCGGACAGGGGGCCTACAATGAGCAGTTCTTC
TRBV27,TRBJ2-1,NA,once,CASSPWRDSPGEQFF,TGTGCCAGCTCCCCCTGGCGGGACAGCCCTGGTGAGCAGTTCTTC
TRBV7-2,TRBJ2-1,NA,NA,CASSLGLGLISNEQFF,TGTGCCAGCAGCTTAGGGCTAGGCCTTATAAGTAATGAGCAGTTCTTC